This T cell receptor beta chain was found in a study of shared clonotypes between healthy human individuals. Findings and limits, study-wide: Larger richness was generally estimated for naive than memory subsets.

Terminally differentiated effector memory CD45RA+ cells were excluded from the naive CD8 cells, which were CD45RO-negative and positively selected for CCR7. Donors, healthy HIV-negative adults, lacked recent acute infections or vaccinations. The table came from immunoSEQ multiplex PCR; TCRdb's copy has only in-frame clones and leaves some out. This table has more than 2 million clones, approximately 92% appearing once. Per germline, CDR1 SGHTS and CDR2 YDEGEE. The CDR3 loop spans 15 amino acids. V was clipped by 5 bases and J by 7 bases, with 18 bases between them. Details on this clone: The antigen is not known.

The sample consisted of naive CD8+ T cells from PBMCs. The TCR comes from a man younger than 35 in good health. Some clones in this sample may be carry-over from other donors' samples. The chain links TRBV5-8 to TRBJ1-4; the D gene is possibly TRBD1 (5 bases). As DNA, the CDR3 is TGTGCCAGCAGATCTAGGGGACCCGGAGGTGAAAAACTGTTTTTT. Translated, it gives CASRSRGPGGEKLFF.